These 9 T cell receptor beta chains were sequenced from one sample in a study of blood T cell repertoires in COVID-19 (dated by TCRdb to the early 2020s). The protocol used for the library was the immunoSEQ multiplex PCR assay. The source is immuneACCESS, and TCRdb retained only in-frame sequences with V and J called. Part of the clones is not carried over; for the studies checked, unresolved V genes explain less than half of this, and the remainder is unexplained. For this sample the table gives 300,000 to 350,000 clones, of which over 90% were detected only once. Jointly, the top ten make up roughly 3.9% of the sample. Sequencing was carried out using PBMCs or T cells enriched from blood (not recorded which). These receptors all stem from a woman aged 25 to 39 who had been exposed to COVID-19.

This chain links TRBV29-1 with TRBJ1-1; tentative D call: TRBD1 (6 bases). V lost 7 bases and J lost 2, with 8 bases in between. This CDR3 contains 11 residues. Germline V gives CDR1 SQVTM, CDR2 ANQGSEA. The CDR3 coding sequence is TGCAGCGGGGACACCAACACTGAAGCTTTCTTT. This gives the protein CSGDTNTEAFF.

The chain is built from TRBV4-2 and TRBJ2-3; D gene unclear. V lost 0 bases to trimming and J lost 2 bases, with 6 bases between them. The CDR3 loop spans 14 amino acids. CDR1 and CDR2 (germline): LGHNA, YNFKEQ. The CDR3 sequence is CASSQELPTDTQYF. Written as DNA, the CDR3 is TGTGCCAGCAGCCAAGAGCTACCCACAGATACGCAGTATTTT.

The J gene is TRBJ2-7, the V gene TRBV29-1, with D maybe TRBD2 (6 bases). The CDR3 contains 13 residues. V was shortened by 4 bases and J by 4 bases, with 14 bases between the two germline ends. Per the germline V gene, CDR1 is SQVTM and CDR2 is ANQGSEA. CDR3 region: CSVAAGSVYEQYF. The CDR3 bases are TGCAGCGTTGCTGCGGGGTCGGTTTACGAGCAGTACTTC.

This clone appeared once. This sequence joins TRBV20-1 and TRBJ1-5; 9 nucleotides line up with TRBD1. Germline CDR1 DFQATT, CDR2 SNEGSKA (reference sequence). The V and J ends lost 6 bases and 9 bases, in that order; junction bases with no gene match: 12. CDR3 size: 14 residues. The CDR3 sequence is CSASRTGAGGPQHF. The CDR3 DNA reads TGCAGTGCGAGTAGGACAGGGGCCGGGGGGCCCCAGCATTTT.

The chain joins TRBV5-5 to TRBJ2-7, with D perhaps matching TRBD1 (5 bases). Germline V gene data show CDR1 as SGHKS and CDR2 as YYEKEE (reference sequence). CDR3 length: 14 residues. Trimming pared 0 bases from V and 3 bases from J, leaving 10 bases between. The CDR3 DNA reads TGTGCCAGCAGCTTGGGAGGACAATACTACGAGCAGTACTTC. Translation: CASSLGGQYYEQYF. Supplemented by reference TRBV5-5 and TRBJ2-7, the full variable domain reads DAGVTQSPTHLIKTRGQQVTLRCSPISGHKSVSWYQQVLGQGPQFIFQYYEKEERGRGNFPDRFSARQFPNYSSELNVNALLLGDSALYLCASSLGGQYYEQYFGPGTRLTVT.

The gene calls are TRBV27 and TRBJ1-5; TRBD1 agrees at 8 bases. Trimming took 6 bases from V and 6 from J; bases not matched to a gene: 7. CDR3 length equals 14 residues. CDR1 MNHEY and CDR2 SMNVEV come from the germline V gene (reference sequence). For the CDR3, the DNA is TGTGCCAGCAGGAAAACAGGGGGTGGTCAGCCCCAGCATTTT. It translates to CASRKTGGGQPQHF.

The V and J genes are TRBV6-5 and TRBJ1-1; D unclear. Germline-derived CDR1 and CDR2 are MNHEY and SVGAGI. The CDR3 totals 13 residues. With 8 bases removed from V and 1 base from J, the gap between germline ends came to 11 bases. The CDR3 DNA is TGTGCCAGCCAGTTCGGGGAGAACACTGAAGCTTTCTTT. Translating it yields CASQFGENTEAFF.

This chain joins TRBV19 and TRBJ2-7, with a possible D match to TRBD2 (6 bases). The length of the CDR3 is 15 residues. Germline assignment: CDR1 LNHDA and CDR2 SQIVND (reference sequence). The germline V and J ends were trimmed by 5 bases and 3 bases, with 17 bases remaining between them. CDR3 coding DNA: TGTGCCAGTAGTGGAAGCGCACGGGGGTACTACGAGCAGTACTTC. Translated, it gives CASSGSARGYYEQYF.

The chain couples TRBV19 to TRBJ1-1, with 8 nucleotides matching TRBD1. Germline V gives CDR1 LNHDA, CDR2 SQIVND (reference sequence). The trim removed 1 base at V and 7 bases at J, leaving 5 bases unmatched. The CDR3 contains 14 residues. The CDR3 loop reads CASSIGTGSYEAFF. The DNA of the CDR3 is TGTGCCAGTAGTATAGGGACAGGGAGCTATGAAGCTTTCTTT. Full variable domain (missing parts from reference TRBV19 and TRBJ1-1): DGGITQSPKYLFRKEGQNVTLSCEQNLNHDAMYWYRQDPGQGLRLIYYSQIVNDFQKGDIAEGYSVSREKKESFPLTVTSAQKNPTAFYLCASSIGTGSYEAFFGQGTRLTVV.